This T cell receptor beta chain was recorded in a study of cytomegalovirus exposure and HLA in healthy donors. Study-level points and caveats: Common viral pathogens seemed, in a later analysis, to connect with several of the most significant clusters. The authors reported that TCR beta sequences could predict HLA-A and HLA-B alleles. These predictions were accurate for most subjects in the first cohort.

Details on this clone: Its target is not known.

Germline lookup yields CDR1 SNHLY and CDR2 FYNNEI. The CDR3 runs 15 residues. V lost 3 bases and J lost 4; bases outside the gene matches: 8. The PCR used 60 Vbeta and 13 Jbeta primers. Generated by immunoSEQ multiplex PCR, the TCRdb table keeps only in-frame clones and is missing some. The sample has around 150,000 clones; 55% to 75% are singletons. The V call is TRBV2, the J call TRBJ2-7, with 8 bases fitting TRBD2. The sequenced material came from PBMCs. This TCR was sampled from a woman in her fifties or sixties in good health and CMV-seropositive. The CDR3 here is CASSDPGLVLYEQYF. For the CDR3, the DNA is TGTGCCAGCAGTGATCCGGGACTAGTCCTATACGAGCAGTACTTC.